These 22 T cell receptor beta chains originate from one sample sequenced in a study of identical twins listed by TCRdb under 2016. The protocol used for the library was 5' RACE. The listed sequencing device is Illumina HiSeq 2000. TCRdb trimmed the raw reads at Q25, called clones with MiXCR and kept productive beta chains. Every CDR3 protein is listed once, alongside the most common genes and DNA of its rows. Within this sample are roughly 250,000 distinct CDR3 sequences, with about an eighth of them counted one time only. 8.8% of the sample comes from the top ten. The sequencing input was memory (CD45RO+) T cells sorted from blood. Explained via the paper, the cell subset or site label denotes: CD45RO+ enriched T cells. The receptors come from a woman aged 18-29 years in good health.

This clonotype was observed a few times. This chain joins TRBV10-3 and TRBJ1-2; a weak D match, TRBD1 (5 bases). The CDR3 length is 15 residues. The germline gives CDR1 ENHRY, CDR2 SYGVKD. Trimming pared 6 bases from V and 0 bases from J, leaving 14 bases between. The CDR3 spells CAIRKGTDPNYGYTF. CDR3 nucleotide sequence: TGTGCCATCAGGAAGGGGACTGATCCTAACTATGGCTACACCTTC.

The CDR3 DNA is TGCAGCGTCCTCCGGGGAACGGGGGGGTCCAATGAGCAGTTCTTC. Translation: CSVLRGTGGSNEQFF. The chain couples TRBV29-1 to TRBJ2-1; 8 bases fit TRBD2. Germline values: CDR1 SQVTM, CDR2 ANQGSEA. V lost 6 bases and J lost 6; bases outside the gene matches: 13. This CDR3 has 15 residues.

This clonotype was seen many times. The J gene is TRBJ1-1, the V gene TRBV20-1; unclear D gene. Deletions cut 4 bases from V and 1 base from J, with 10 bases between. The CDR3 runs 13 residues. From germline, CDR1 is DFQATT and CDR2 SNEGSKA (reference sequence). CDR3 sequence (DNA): TGCAGTGCTAATTTCCCGACGAACACTGAAGCTTTCTTT. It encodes CSANFPTNTEAFF.

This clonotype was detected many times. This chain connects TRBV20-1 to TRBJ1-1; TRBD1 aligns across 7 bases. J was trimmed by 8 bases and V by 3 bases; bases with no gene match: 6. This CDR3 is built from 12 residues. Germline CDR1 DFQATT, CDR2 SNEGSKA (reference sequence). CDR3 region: CSASTGEVEAFF. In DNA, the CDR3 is TGCAGTGCTAGTACAGGGGAGGTAGAAGCTTTCTTT.

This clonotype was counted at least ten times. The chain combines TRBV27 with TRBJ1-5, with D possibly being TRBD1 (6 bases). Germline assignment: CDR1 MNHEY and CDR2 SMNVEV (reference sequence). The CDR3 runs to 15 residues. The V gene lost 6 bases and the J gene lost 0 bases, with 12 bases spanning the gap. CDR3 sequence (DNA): TGTGCCAGCAGCCGAGGACAGTATAGCAATCAGCCCCAGCATTTT. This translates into CASSRGQYSNQPQHF.

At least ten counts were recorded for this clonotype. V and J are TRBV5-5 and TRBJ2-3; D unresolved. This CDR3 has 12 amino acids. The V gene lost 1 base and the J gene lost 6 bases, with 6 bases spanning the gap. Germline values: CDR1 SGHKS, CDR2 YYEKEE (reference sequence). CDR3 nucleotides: TGTGCCAGCAGCTTGATAACGGATACGCAGTATTTT. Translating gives CASSLITDTQYF.

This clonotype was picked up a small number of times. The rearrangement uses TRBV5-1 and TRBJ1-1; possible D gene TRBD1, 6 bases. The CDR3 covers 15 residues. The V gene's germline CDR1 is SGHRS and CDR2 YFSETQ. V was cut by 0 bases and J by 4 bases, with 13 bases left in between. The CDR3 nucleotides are TGCGCCAGCAGCTTGGCTGTTACAGGGACCACTGAAGCTTTCTTT. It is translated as CASSLAVTGTTEAFF.

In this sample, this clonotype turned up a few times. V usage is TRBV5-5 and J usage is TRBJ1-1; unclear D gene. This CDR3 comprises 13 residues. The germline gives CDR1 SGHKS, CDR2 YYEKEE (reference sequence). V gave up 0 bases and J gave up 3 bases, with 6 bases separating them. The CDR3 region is CASSLVPDTEAFF. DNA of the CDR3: TGTGCCAGCAGCTTGGTCCCTGACACTGAAGCTTTCTTT.

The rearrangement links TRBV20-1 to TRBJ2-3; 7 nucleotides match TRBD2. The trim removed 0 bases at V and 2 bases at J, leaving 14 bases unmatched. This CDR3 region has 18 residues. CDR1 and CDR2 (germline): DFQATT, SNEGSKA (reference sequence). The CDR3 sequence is CSARDSGRIGGATDTQYF. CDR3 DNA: TGCAGTGCTAGAGATTCCGGGAGGATCGGTGGGGCCACAGATACGCAGTATTTT.

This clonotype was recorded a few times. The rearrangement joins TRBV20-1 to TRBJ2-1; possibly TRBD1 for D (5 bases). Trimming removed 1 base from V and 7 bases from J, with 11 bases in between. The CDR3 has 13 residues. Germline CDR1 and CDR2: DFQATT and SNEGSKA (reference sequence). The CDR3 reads CSARGQRGNEQFF. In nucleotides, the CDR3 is TGCAGTGCTAGAGGCCAAAGGGGTAATGAGCAGTTCTTC.

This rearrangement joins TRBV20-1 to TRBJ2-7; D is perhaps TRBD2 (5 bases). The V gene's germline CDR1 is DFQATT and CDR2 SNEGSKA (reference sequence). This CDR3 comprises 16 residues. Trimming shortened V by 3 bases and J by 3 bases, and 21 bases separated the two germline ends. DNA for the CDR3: TGCAGTGCTAGTTGGGGAGCCGGGATTCAAGGCTACGAGCAGTACTTC. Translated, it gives CSASWGAGIQGYEQYF.

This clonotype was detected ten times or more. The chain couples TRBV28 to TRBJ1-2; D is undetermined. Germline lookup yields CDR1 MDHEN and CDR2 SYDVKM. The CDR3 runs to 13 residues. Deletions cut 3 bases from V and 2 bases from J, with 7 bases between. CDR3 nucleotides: TGTGCCAGCAGTTTTTACGAAAACTATGGCTACACCTTC. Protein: CASSFYENYGYTF.

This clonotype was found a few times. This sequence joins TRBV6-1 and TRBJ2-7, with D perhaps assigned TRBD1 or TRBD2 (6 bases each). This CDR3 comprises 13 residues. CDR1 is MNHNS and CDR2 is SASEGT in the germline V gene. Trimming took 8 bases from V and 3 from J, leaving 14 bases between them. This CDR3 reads CASGPRGVYEQYF. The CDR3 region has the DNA TGTGCCAGCGGACCAAGGGGGGTCTACGAGCAGTACTTC.

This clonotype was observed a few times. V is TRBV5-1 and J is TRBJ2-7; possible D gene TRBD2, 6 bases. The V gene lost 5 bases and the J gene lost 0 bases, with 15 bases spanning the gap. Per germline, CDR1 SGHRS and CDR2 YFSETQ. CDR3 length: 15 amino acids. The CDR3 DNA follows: TGCGCCAGCAGTCTTGCGGGAACCTTCTCCTACGAGCAGTACTTC. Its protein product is CASSLAGTFSYEQYF.

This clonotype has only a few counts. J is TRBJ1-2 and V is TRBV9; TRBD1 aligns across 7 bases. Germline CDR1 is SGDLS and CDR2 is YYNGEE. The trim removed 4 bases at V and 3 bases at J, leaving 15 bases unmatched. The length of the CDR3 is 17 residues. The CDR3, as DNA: TGTGCCAGCAGCTCATCTACCAACCGGGACAGATACTATGGCTACACCTTC. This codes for CASSSSTNRDRYYGYTF.

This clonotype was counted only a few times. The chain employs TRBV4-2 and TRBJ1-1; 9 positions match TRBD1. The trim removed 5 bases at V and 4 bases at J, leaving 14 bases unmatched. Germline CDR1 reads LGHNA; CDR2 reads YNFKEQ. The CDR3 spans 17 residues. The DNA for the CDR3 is TGTGCCAGCAGCGGATTAGGGTCTAGGGACAGGGTCACTGAAGCTTTCTTT. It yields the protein CASSGLGSRDRVTEAFF.

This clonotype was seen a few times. The chain's CDR3 is CASSQVRTSGKYNEQFF. The CDR3 DNA reads TGCGCCAGCAGCCAAGTGAGGACTAGCGGCAAATACAATGAGCAGTTCTTC. The rearrangement links TRBV4-1 to TRBJ2-1; 10 positions match TRBD2. The ends lost 1 base at V and 4 bases at J; junction bases unmatched: 7. Germline CDR1 MGHRA, CDR2 YSYEKL. CDR3 length equals 17 residues.

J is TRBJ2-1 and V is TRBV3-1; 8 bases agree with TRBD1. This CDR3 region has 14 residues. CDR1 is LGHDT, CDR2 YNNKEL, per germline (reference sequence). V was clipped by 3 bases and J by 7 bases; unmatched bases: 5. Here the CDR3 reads CASSHLTGGNEQFF. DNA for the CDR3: TGTGCCAGCAGCCACCTCACAGGGGGGAATGAGCAGTTCTTC.

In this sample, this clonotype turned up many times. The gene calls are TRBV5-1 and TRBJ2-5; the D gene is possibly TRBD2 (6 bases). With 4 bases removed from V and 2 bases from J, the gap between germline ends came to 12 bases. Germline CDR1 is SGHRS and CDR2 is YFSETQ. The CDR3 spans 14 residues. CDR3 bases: TGCGCCAGCAGCCGGAGGGCGGGACAAGAGACCCAGTACTTC. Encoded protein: CASSRRAGQETQYF.

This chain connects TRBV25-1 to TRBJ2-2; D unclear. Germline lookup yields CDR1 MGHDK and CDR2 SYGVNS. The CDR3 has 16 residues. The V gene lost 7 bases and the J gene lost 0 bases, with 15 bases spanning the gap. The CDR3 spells CASTSLERANTGELFF. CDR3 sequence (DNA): TGTGCCAGCACGTCTTTAGAGCGAGCGAACACCGGGGAGCTGTTTTTT.

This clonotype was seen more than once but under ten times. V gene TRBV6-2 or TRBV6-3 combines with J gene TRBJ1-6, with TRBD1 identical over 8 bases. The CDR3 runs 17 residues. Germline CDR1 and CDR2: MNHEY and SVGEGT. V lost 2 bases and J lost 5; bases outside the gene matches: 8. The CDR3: CASSYAAGGADNSPLHF. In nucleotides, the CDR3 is TGTGCCAGCAGTTACGCGGCAGGGGGCGCGGATAATTCACCCCTCCACTTT.

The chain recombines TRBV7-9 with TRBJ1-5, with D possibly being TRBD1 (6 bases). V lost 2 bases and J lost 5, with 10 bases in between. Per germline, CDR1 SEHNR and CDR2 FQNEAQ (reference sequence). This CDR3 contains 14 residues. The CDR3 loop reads CASSLMGGDQPQHF. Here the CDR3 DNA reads TGTGCCAGCAGCTTAATGGGGGGCGATCAGCCCCAGCATTTT.